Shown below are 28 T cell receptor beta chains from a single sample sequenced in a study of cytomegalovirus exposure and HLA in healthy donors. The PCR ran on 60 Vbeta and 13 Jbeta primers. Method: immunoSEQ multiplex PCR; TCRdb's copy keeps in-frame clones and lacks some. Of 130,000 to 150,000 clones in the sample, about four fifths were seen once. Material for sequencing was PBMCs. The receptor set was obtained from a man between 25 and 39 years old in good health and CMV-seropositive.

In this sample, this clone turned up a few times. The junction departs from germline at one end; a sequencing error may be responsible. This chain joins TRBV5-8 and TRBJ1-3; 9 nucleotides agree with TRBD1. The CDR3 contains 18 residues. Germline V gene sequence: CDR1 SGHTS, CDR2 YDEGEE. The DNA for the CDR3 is TGCGCCAGCAGCCAAGATGTCCACAGGGGGCATTTCGGTAACACCATATATTTT. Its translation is CASSQDVHRGHFGNTIYF.

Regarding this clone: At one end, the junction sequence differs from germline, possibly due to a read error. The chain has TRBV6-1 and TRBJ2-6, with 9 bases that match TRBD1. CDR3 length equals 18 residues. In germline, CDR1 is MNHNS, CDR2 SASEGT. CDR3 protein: CASSGGQGALAGANGLTF. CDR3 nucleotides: TGTGCCAGCAGTGGGGGACAGGGAGCCCTCGCTGGGGCCAACGGCCTGACTTTC.

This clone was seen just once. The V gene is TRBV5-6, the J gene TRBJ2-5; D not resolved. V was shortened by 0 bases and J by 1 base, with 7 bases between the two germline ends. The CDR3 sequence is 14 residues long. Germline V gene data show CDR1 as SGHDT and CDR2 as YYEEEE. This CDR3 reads CASSLVPPQETQYF. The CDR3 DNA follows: TGTGCCAGCAGCTTGGTCCCTCCCCAAGAGACCCAGTACTTC. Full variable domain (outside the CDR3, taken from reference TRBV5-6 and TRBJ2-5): DAGVTQSPTHLIKTRGQQVTLRCSPKSGHDTVSWYQQALGQGPQFIFQYYEEEERQRGNFPDRFSGHQFPNYSSELNVNALLLGDSALYLCASSLVPPQETQYFGPGTRLLVL.

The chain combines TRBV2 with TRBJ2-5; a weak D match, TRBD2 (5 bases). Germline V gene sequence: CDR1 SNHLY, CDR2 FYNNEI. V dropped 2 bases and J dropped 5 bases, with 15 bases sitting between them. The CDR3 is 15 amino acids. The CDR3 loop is CASSEWESAWETQYF. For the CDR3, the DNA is TGTGCCAGCAGTGAATGGGAGTCAGCCTGGGAGACCCAGTACTTC.

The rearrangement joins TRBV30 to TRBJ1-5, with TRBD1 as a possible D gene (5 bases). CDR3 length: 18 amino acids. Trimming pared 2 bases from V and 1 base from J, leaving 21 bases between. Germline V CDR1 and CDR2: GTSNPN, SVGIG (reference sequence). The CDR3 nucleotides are TGTGCCTGGAGTAGGGCCTTTCTCCAGGGTGCGAGCAATCAGCCCCAGCATTTT. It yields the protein CAWSRAFLQGASNQPQHF.

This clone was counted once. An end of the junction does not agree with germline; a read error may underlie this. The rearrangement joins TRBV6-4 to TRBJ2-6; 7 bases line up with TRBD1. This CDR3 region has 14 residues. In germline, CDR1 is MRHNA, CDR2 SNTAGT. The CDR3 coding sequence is TGTGCCAGCAGAGGGACAGCCGGGGCCAACGGCCTGACTTTC. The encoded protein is CASRGTAGANGLTF.

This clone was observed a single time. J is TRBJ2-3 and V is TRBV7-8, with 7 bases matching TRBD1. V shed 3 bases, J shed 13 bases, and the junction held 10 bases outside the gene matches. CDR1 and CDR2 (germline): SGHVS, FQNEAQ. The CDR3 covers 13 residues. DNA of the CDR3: TGTGCCAGCAGCTTGGGGACAGAAAGTATGAAGTATTTT. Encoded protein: CASSLGTESMKYF.

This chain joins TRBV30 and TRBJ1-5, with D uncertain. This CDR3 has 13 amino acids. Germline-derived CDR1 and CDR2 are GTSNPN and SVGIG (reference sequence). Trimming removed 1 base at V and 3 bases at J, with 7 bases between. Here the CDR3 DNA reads TGTGCCTGGAGTGCAGATTCCAATCAGCCCCAGCATTTT. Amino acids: CAWSADSNQPQHF.

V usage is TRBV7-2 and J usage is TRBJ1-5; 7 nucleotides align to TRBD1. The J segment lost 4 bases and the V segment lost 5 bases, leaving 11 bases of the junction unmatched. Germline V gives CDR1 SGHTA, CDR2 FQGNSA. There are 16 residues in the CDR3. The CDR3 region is CASSLGPGRGNQPQHF. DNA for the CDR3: TGTGCCAGCAGCCTCGGACCTGGCAGGGGGAATCAGCCCCAGCATTTT.

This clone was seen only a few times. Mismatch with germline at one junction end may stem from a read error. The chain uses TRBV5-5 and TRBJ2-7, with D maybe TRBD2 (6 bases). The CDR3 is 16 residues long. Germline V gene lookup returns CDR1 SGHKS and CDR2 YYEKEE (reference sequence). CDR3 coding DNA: TGCGCCAGCAGCCGGACGTCCGGGACTCCTTCCTACGAGCAGTACTTC. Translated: CASSRTSGTPSYEQYF.

In nucleotides, the CDR3 is TGTGCCAGCAGCCCCCAGGGGTTAGCTAACTATGGCTACACCTTC. Translation: CASSPQGLANYGYTF. The chain has TRBV9 and TRBJ1-2, with D possibly matching TRBD1 (6 bases). CDR1 is SGDLS and CDR2 is YYNGEE in the germline V gene. The V and J ends lost 4 bases and 0 bases respectively, with 13 bases between them. The CDR3 contains 15 residues. The whole variable domain, remainder taken from reference TRBV9 and TRBJ1-2, is DSGVTQTPKHLITATGQRVTLRCSPRSGDLSVYWYQQSLDQGLQFLIQYYNGEERAKGNILERFSAQQFPDLHSELNLSSLELGDSALYFCASSPQGLANYGYTFGSGTRLTVV.

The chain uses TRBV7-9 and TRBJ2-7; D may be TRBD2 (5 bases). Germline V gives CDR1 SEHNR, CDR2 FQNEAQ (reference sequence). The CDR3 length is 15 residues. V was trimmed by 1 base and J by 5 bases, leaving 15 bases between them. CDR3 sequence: CASSLGGYSRNEQYF. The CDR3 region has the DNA TGTGCCAGCAGCTTAGGCGGGTATAGCAGGAACGAGCAGTACTTC.

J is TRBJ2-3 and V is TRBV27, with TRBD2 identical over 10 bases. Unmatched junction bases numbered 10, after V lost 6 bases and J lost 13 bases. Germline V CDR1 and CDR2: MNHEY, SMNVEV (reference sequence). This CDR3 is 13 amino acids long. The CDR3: CASRFSGGTPEYF. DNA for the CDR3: TGTGCCAGCAGGTTTAGCGGGGGGACACCCGAGTATTTT.

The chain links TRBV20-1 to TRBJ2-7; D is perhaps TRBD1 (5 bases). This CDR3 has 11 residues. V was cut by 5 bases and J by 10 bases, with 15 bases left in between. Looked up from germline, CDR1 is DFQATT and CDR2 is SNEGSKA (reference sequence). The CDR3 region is CSALHPTEQYF. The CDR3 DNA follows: TGCAGTGCTCTCCACCCGACAGAACAGTACTTC.

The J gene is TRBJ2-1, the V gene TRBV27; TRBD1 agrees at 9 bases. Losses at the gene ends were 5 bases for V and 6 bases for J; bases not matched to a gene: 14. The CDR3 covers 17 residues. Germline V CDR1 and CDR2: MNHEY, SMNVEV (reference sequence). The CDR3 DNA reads TGTGCCAGCAGTCTAGAACACGGGACAGGGTACCCCAATGAGCAGTTCTTC. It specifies CASSLEHGTGYPNEQFF.

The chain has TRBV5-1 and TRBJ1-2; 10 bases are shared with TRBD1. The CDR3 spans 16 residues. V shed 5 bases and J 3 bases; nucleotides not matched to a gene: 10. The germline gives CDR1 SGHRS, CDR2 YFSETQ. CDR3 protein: CASRSTGGAEDYGYTF. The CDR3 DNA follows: TGCGCCAGCAGGTCGACAGGGGGCGCGGAGGACTATGGCTACACCTTC.

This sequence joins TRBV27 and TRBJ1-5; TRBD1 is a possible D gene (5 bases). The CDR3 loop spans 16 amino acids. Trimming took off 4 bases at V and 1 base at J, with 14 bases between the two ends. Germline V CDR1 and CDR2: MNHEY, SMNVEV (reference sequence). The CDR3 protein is CASSSWGGVSNQPQHF. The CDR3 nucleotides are TGTGCCAGCAGTTCATGGGGCGGGGTGAGCAATCAGCCCCAGCATTTT.

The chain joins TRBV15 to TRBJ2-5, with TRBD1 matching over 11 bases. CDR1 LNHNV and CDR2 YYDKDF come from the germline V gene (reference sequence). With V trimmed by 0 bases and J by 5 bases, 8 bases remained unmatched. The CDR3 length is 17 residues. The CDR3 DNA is TGTGCCACCAGCAGAGATCCCGGACAGGGGGCAGGGGAGACCCAGTACTTC. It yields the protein CATSRDPGQGAGETQYF.

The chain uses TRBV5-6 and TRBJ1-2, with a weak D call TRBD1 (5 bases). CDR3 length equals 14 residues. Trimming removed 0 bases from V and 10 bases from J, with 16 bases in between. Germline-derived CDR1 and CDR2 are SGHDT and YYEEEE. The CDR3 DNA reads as TGTGCCAGCAGCTTGGGACAGCCGGAGAGAGACTACACCTTC. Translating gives CASSLGQPERDYTF.

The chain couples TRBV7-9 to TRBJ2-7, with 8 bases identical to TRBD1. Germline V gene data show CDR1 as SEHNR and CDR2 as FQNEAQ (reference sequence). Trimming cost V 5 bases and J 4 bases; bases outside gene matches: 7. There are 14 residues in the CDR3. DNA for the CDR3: TGTGCCAGCAGCCCGGACAGGGTGAGGTACGAGCAGTACTTC. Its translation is CASSPDRVRYEQYF. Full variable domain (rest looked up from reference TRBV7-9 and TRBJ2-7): DTGVSQNPRHKITKRGQNVTFRCDPISEHNRLYWYRQTLGQGPEFLTYFQNEAQLEKSRLLSDRFSAERPKGSFSTLEIQRTEQGDSAMYLCASSPDRVRYEQYFGPGTRLTVT.

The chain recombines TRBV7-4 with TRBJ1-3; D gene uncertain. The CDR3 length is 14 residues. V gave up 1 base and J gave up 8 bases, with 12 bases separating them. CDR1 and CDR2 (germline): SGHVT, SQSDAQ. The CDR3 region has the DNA TGTGCCAGCAGCTTAGGCCTCCCGAGGGACACCATATATTTT. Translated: CASSLGLPRDTIYF.

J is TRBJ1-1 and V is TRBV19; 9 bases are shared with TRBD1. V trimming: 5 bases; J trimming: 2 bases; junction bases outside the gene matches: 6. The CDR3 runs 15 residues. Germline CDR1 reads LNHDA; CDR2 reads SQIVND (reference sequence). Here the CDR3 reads CASSSQGAGNTEAFF. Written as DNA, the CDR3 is TGTGCCAGTAGTTCACAGGGGGCAGGTAACACTGAAGCTTTCTTT.

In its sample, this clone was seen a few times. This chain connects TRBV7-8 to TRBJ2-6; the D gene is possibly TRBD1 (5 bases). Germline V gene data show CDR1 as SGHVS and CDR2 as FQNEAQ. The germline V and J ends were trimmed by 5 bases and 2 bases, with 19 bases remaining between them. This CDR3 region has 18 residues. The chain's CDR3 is CASSTHRSLAPGANVLTF. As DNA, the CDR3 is TGTGCCAGCAGCACCCACAGGTCCCTCGCCCCTGGGGCCAACGTCCTGACTTTC.

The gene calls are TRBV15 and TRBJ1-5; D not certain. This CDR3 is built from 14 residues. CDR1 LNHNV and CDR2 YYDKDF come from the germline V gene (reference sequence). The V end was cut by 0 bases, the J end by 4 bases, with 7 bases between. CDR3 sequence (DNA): TGTGCCACCAGCAGAGACGCCAGAAATCAGCCCCAGCATTTT. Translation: CATSRDARNQPQHF. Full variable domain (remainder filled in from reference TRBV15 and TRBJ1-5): DAMVIQNPRYQVTQFGKPVTLSCSQTLNHNVMYWYQQKSSQAPKLLFHYYDKDFNNEADTPDNFQSRRPNTSFCFLDIRSPGLGDTAMYLCATSRDARNQPQHFGDGTRLSIL.

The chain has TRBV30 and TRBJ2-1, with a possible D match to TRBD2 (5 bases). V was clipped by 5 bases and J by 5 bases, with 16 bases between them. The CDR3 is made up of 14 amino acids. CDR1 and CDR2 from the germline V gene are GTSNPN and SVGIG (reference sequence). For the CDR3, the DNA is TGTGCCTGGGCGGACGGACTTGGGGACAATGAGCAGTTCTTC. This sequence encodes CAWADGLGDNEQFF.

CDR3 sequence: CASSYYSGKRPDTQYF. In nucleotides, the CDR3 is TGTGCCAGCAGTTACTACTCCGGGAAACGGCCAGATACGCAGTATTTT. The J gene is TRBJ2-3, the V gene TRBV6-5; D is perhaps TRBD2 (5 bases). V shed 1 base and J shed 4 bases, with 15 bases lying between them. CDR1 MNHEY and CDR2 SVGAGI come from the germline V gene. CDR3 size: 16 residues.

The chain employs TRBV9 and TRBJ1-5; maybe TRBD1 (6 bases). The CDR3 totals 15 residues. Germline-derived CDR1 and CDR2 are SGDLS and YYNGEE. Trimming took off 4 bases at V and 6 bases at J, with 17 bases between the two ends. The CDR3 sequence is CASSPQGGVGQPQHF. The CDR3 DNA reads TGTGCCAGCAGCCCACAGGGTGGTGTGGGTCAGCCCCAGCATTTT.

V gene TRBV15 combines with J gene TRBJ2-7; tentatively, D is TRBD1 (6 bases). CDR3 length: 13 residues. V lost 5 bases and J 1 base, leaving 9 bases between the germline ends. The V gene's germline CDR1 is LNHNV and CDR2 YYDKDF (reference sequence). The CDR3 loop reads CATSWGPSYEQYF. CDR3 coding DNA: TGTGCCACCAGCTGGGGGCCGTCCTACGAGCAGTACTTC.